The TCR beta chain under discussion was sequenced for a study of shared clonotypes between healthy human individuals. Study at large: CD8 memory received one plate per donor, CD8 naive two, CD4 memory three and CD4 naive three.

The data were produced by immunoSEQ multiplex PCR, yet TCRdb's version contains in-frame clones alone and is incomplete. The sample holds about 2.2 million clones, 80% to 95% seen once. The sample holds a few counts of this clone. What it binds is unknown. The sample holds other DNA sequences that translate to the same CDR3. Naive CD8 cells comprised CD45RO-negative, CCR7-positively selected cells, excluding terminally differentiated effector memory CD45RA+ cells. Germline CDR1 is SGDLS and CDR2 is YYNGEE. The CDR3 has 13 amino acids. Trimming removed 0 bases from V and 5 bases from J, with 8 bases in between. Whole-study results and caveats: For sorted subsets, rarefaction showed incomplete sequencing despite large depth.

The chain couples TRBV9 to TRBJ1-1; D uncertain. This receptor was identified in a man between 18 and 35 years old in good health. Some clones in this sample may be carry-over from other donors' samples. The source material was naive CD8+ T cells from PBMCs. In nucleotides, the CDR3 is TGTGCCAGCAGCGTAGTTCTGGGGACTGAAGCTTTCTTT. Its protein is CASSVVLGTEAFF. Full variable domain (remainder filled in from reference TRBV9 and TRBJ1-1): DSGVTQTPKHLITATGQRVTLRCSPRSGDLSVYWYQQSLDQGLQFLIQYYNGEERAKGNILERFSAQQFPDLHSELNLSSLELGDSALYFCASSVVLGTEAFFGQGTRLTVV.